The 32 T cell receptor beta chains below were found in one sample sequenced in a study of cytomegalovirus exposure and HLA in healthy donors. Primers for the PCR totalled 60 Vbeta and 13 Jbeta. Some clones are missing from TCRdb's copy, which holds only in-frame ones; the method was immunoSEQ multiplex PCR. The data contain some 180,000 clones, about four fifths of them singletons. The sequenced material came from PBMCs. These receptor sequences come from a female donor in good health and CMV-seronegative.

This clone appeared a few times. This CDR3 is also generated by other DNA sequences in the sample. This rearrangement joins TRBV29-1 to TRBJ1-1, with D perhaps matching TRBD1 (6 bases). In germline, CDR1 is SQVTM, CDR2 ANQGSEA. The CDR3 loop spans 14 amino acids. The V gene lost 1 base and the J gene lost 1 base, with 10 bases spanning the gap. CDR3 sequence (DNA): TGCAGCGTTGAAGGGCAGGGGCGGAACACTGAAGCTTTCTTT. Encoded protein: CSVEGQGRNTEAFF. Filled out from reference TRBV29-1 and TRBJ1-1, the complete variable domain reads SAVISQKPSRDICQRGTSLTIQCQVDSQVTMMFWYRQQPGQSLTLIATANQGSEATYESGFVIDKFPISRPNLTFSTLTVSNMSPEDSSIYLCSVEGQGRNTEAFFGQGTRLTVV.

This rearrangement joins TRBV5-6 to TRBJ1-4; D unresolved. Germline loops: CDR1 SGHDT, CDR2 YYEEEE. CDR3 size: 15 residues. V was pared by 4 bases and J by 4 bases, with 14 bases between. CDR3 sequence reads: CASSLLEGFNEKLFF. CDR3 nucleotide sequence: TGTGCCAGCAGCCTTCTCGAGGGATTTAATGAAAAACTGTTTTTT. Drawing the rest from reference TRBV5-6 and TRBJ1-4, the complete variable domain is DAGVTQSPTHLIKTRGQQVTLRCSPKSGHDTVSWYQQALGQGPQFIFQYYEEEERQRGNFPDRFSGHQFPNYSSELNVNALLLGDSALYLCASSLLEGFNEKLFFGSGTQLSVL.

With regard to this clone: No conserved phenylalanine or tryptophan is present at the end of the CDR3, so a read error is the likely explanation. V is TRBV5-6 and J is TRBJ2-7; D possibly corresponds to TRBD2 (5 bases). The ends were cut back, 4 bases at V and 4 bases at J, with 12 bases in the middle. The CDR3 runs to 13 residues. Germline CDR1 and CDR2: SGHDT and YYEEEE. In nucleotides, the CDR3 is TGTGCCAGCAGCCCCAGCGGAGCTTACGAGCAGTACCTC. Residues: CASSPSGAYEQYL.

The rearrangement links TRBV2 to TRBJ1-4, with a possible D match to TRBD1 (6 bases). Germline V gives CDR1 SNHLY, CDR2 FYNNEI. This CDR3 is 15 amino acids long. The germline V and J ends were trimmed by 1 base and 6 bases, with 12 bases remaining between them. In nucleotides, the CDR3 is TGTGCCAGCAGTGAAGTCACAGGGATGGATGAAAAACTGTTTTTT. Protein sequence: CASSEVTGMDEKLFF.

CDR3 protein: CASSFLTGDLYEQYF. The DNA of the CDR3 is TGTGCCAGCAGCTTTTTAACAGGGGATCTTTACGAGCAGTACTTC. The J gene is TRBJ2-7, the V gene TRBV7-9; 7 bases agree with TRBD1. V dropped 3 bases and J dropped 4; count of bases not matched to a gene: 9. The CDR3 runs 15 residues. Germline loops: CDR1 SEHNR, CDR2 FQNEAQ (reference sequence).

The chain employs TRBV27 and TRBJ1-5; the D gene is possibly TRBD1 (5 bases). Trimming shortened V by 2 bases and J by 9 bases, and 14 bases separated the two germline ends. CDR3 length: 14 residues. Germline CDR1 is MNHEY and CDR2 is SMNVEV (reference sequence). CDR3 sequence: CASSLRGGSGPQHF. CDR3 bases: TGTGCCAGCAGTTTAAGGGGCGGCAGTGGGCCCCAGCATTTT.

The chain employs TRBV7-3 and TRBJ2-2, with 8 bases identical to TRBD2. The CDR3 has 17 amino acids. Germline values: CDR1 SGHTA, CDR2 FQGTGA. V dropped 1 base and J dropped 7; count of bases not matched to a gene: 11. The CDR3 is CASSLRRSAGRDGELFF. In DNA, the CDR3 is TGTGCCAGCAGCTTAAGGAGATCAGCCGGGAGGGACGGGGAGCTGTTTTTT.

This clone was picked up a small number of times. This chain uses TRBV11-2 with TRBJ2-7; 8 bases match TRBD2. Trimming cost V 5 bases and J 3 bases; bases outside gene matches: 6. CDR3 size: 14 residues. The germline gives CDR1 SGHAT, CDR2 FQNNGV. The CDR3 loop reads CASSHMGLVYEQYF. CDR3 sequence (DNA): TGTGCCAGCAGCCATATGGGACTAGTCTACGAGCAGTACTTC.

A word on this clone: An end of the junction differs from the germline gene, which may be a read error. The chain recombines TRBV7-9 with TRBJ2-3, with D tentatively TRBD2 (5 bases). Germline CDR1 reads SEHNR; CDR2 reads FQNEAQ (reference sequence). This CDR3 is 16 amino acids long. Here the CDR3 DNA reads TGTTCCAGCAGCTTATCTAGCCACGGTAGCACAGATACGCAGTATTTT. Amino acid sequence: CSSSLSSHGSTDTQYF. Variable domain in full (rest from reference TRBV7-9 and TRBJ2-3): DTGVSQNPRHKITKRGQNVTFRCDPISEHNRLYWYRQTLGQGPEFLTYFQNEAQLEKSRLLSDRFSAERPKGSFSTLEIQRTEQGDSAMYLCSSSLSSHGSTDTQYFGPGTRLTVL.

Note on this clone: At one boundary the junction diverges from the germline segment, which might be a read error. This rearrangement joins TRBV13 to TRBJ2-4; 8 bases line up with TRBD1. CDR1 and CDR2 from the germline V gene are PRHDT and FYEKMQ (reference sequence). The CDR3 has 12 amino acids. The CDR3 sequence is CASSLAGTGWVF. The CDR3 DNA sequence: TGTGCCAGCAGCCTCGCCGGGACAGGATGGGTGTTT.

J is TRBJ2-7 and V is TRBV21-1; the table's D call TRBD2 went unverified against the DNA. TRBV21-1 is shown as a pseudogene. The CDR3 extends over 21 amino acids. CDR3 protein: CASSKGGWRRGDSISSYEQYF. The CDR3 nucleotides are TGTGCCAGCAGCAAGGGTGGTTGGAGGAGAGGCGACTCGATTAGCTCCTACGAGCAGTACTTC.

The V gene is TRBV15, the J gene TRBJ1-1; 10 positions agree with TRBD1. Germline loops: CDR1 LNHNV, CDR2 YYDKDF (reference sequence). The CDR3 runs 15 residues. After removal of 0 bases from V and 6 bases from J, the junction contained 4 bases not matched to a gene. For the CDR3, the DNA is TGTGCCACCAGCAGAGAGGGACAGGGGATCGCTGAAGCTTTCTTT. It is translated as CATSREGQGIAEAFF.

The chain employs TRBV5-1 and TRBJ2-7, with TRBD2 matching over 16 bases. The CDR3 has 19 amino acids. Germline V gene lookup returns CDR1 SGHRS and CDR2 YFSETQ. Germline trimming cut 4 bases from V and 0 bases from J; bases unmatched to any gene: 10. CDR3: CASSPTGLAGGYISYEQYF. In nucleotides, the CDR3 is TGCGCCAGCAGCCCCACGGGACTAGCGGGGGGGTACATCTCCTACGAGCAGTACTTC.

V usage is TRBV5-1 and J usage is TRBJ2-3; TRBD2 matches 9 bases. The V gene end was trimmed by 1 base and the J gene end by 5 bases; junction bases not matched to a gene: 8. The CDR3 sequence is 16 residues long. Germline-derived CDR1 and CDR2 are SGHRS and YFSETQ. In nucleotides, the CDR3 is TGCGCCAGCAGCTTGTTGGCGGGGGGGCAAGGAGATACGCAGTATTTT. Translation: CASSLLAGGQGDTQYF.

The chain combines TRBV7-9 with TRBJ2-3; 11 nucleotides align to TRBD1. The J segment lost 5 bases and the V segment lost 2 bases, leaving 6 bases of the junction unmatched. This CDR3 is 16 amino acids long. CDR1 and CDR2 (germline): SEHNR, FQNEAQ (reference sequence). For the CDR3, the DNA is TGTGCCAGCAGCTTAAGGACAGGGGGCTCTGAAGATACGCAGTATTTT. It encodes CASSLRTGGSEDTQYF. Looking up the rest from reference TRBV7-9 and TRBJ2-3 gives the full variable domain: DTGVSQNPRHKITKRGQNVTFRCDPISEHNRLYWYRQTLGQGPEFLTYFQNEAQLEKSRLLSDRFSAERPKGSFSTLEIQRTEQGDSAMYLCASSLRTGGSEDTQYFGPGTRLTVL.

This clone came up once. The chain links TRBV13 to TRBJ1-1, with 7 bases aligning to TRBD1. Trimming removed 2 bases from V and 7 bases from J; junction bases left unmatched: 1. The CDR3 runs 12 residues. CDR1 and CDR2 (germline): PRHDT, FYEKMQ (reference sequence). The CDR3 region is CASSLRGLEAFF. CDR3 bases: TGTGCCAGCAGCTTAAGGGGGCTTGAAGCTTTCTTT.

The V gene is TRBV4-1, the J gene TRBJ2-5; 9 positions match TRBD1. The V gene end was trimmed by 6 bases and the J gene end by 1 base; junction bases not matched to a gene: 9. The germline CDR1 and CDR2 sequences are MGHRA and YSYEKL. The CDR3 contains 16 residues. The CDR3 DNA reads TGCGCCAGCAGGGCCACCGGGACAGGGATCCAAGAGACCCAGTACTTC. Protein product: CASRATGTGIQETQYF.

The chain uses TRBV11-2 and TRBJ2-7; D possibly corresponds to TRBD1 (6 bases). Germline loops: CDR1 SGHAT, CDR2 FQNNGV. The CDR3 has 14 amino acids. V was shortened by 0 bases and J by 3 bases, with 9 bases between the two germline ends. CDR3 loop: CASSLDRGFYEQYF. CDR3 nucleotide sequence: TGTGCCAGCAGCTTAGACAGGGGCTTCTACGAGCAGTACTTC.

This rearrangement joins TRBV4-2 to TRBJ2-1, with TRBD2 matching 9 bases. The CDR3 consists of 15 residues. The junction had 8 bases not matched to a gene; V was cut back by 2 bases and J by 9 bases. The germline V gene has CDR1 LGHNA and CDR2 YNFKEQ. CDR3 in DNA: TGTGCCAGCAGCCAACATAGCGGGAGTACAGGTGAGCAGTTCTTC. Translating gives CASSQHSGSTGEQFF.

The chain employs TRBV7-3 and TRBJ1-1; D possibly corresponds to TRBD1 (6 bases). The V and J ends lost 5 bases and 0 bases respectively, with 10 bases between them. From germline, CDR1 is SGHTA and CDR2 FQGTGA. The CDR3 is 14 residues long. The CDR3 DNA is TGTGCCAGCAGCCCGACAGGAATGAACACTGAAGCTTTCTTT. This encodes CASSPTGMNTEAFF.

The rearrangement links TRBV5-4 to TRBJ1-4; 10 bases line up with TRBD1. The CDR3 has 13 residues. The V segment lost 3 bases and the J segment 8 bases; nucleotides outside the gene matches: 1. In germline, CDR1 is SGHNT, CDR2 YYREEE (reference sequence). DNA of the CDR3: TGTGCCAGCAGCTGGGACAGGGGCGAAAAACTGTTTTTT. Translating gives CASSWDRGEKLFF.

The V gene is TRBV2, the J gene TRBJ2-3; 9 bases align to TRBD2. J lost 2 bases, V lost 7 bases, and 7 bases had no gene match. The germline CDR1 and CDR2 sequences are SNHLY and FYNNEI. This CDR3 spans 15 amino acids. The chain's CDR3 is CASKALAGNTDTQYF. CDR3 in DNA: TGTGCCAGCAAAGCCCTAGCGGGAAACACAGATACGCAGTATTTT.

This chain connects TRBV5-4 to TRBJ1-2; 7 bases map to TRBD1. This CDR3 contains 13 residues. V shed 3 bases, J shed 8 bases, and the junction held 7 bases outside the gene matches. Germline V gives CDR1 SGHNT, CDR2 YYREEE (reference sequence). CDR3 in DNA: TGTGCCAGCAGCTCGACAGGGTATAGCGGCTACACCTTC. Translation gives CASSSTGYSGYTF.

V gene TRBV18 combines with J gene TRBJ1-3, with 9 bases matching TRBD1. V was clipped by 3 bases and J by 0 bases; unmatched bases: 6. CDR3 length: 17 amino acids. Germline V lookup: CDR1 KGHSH, CDR2 LQKENI. The CDR3 nucleotides read TGTGCCAGCTCACCTCCGGGACAGGGACTCTCTGGAAACACCATATATTTT. Encoded protein: CASSPPGQGLSGNTIYF.

This chain links TRBV13 with TRBJ2-1; D possibly corresponds to TRBD2 (6 bases). In germline, CDR1 is PRHDT, CDR2 FYEKMQ (reference sequence). V was shortened by 1 base and J by 8 bases, with 18 bases between the two germline ends. CDR3 length equals 16 residues. DNA for the CDR3: TGTGCCAGCAGCTTAGCTGGCGGGATATTCGAGGATGAGCAGTTCTTC. Its protein is CASSLAGGIFEDEQFF.

This chain links TRBV6-5 with TRBJ1-2, with TRBD1 matching over 8 bases. CDR1 MNHEY and CDR2 SVGAGI come from the germline V gene. CDR3 length equals 14 residues. The V segment lost 4 bases and the J segment 4 bases; nucleotides outside the gene matches: 5. The CDR3 sequence: CASSSDRALYGYTF. CDR3 sequence (DNA): TGTGCCAGCAGTTCGGACAGGGCCCTCTATGGCTACACCTTC.

The chain couples TRBV4-2 to TRBJ1-6; 10 bases match TRBD1. The CDR3 has 16 residues. Looked up from germline, CDR1 is LGHNA and CDR2 is YNFKEQ. Trimming cost V 1 base and J 10 bases; bases outside gene matches: 7. The CDR3 spells CASSQAGTGVRSPLHF. DNA of the CDR3: TGTGCCAGCAGCCAAGCCGGGACAGGGGTTCGATCACCCCTCCACTTT.

This sequence joins TRBV13 and TRBJ2-7; D is undetermined. This CDR3 comprises 15 residues. The germline V and J ends were trimmed by 6 bases and 3 bases, with 18 bases remaining between them. Germline V gives CDR1 PRHDT, CDR2 FYEKMQ (reference sequence). The CDR3 loop is CASRRSVGSLYEQYF. CDR3 bases: TGTGCCAGCAGAAGGAGTGTAGGATCCCTCTACGAGCAGTACTTC.

J is TRBJ1-6 and V is TRBV2; tentative D call: TRBD1 (5 bases). The CDR3 contains 15 residues. Germline CDR1 reads SNHLY; CDR2 reads FYNNEI. V was shortened by 4 bases and J by 7 bases, with 14 bases between the two germline ends. CDR3 sequence: CASSGGRALNSPLHF. In DNA, the CDR3 is TGTGCCAGCAGTGGTGGCAGGGCACTAAATTCACCCCTCCACTTT. The full variable domain, in which reference TRBV2 and TRBJ1-6 provide the parts outside the CDR3, is EPEVTQTPSHQVTQMGQEVILRCVPISNHLYFYWYRQILGQKVEFLVSFYNNEISEKSEIFDDQFSVERPDGSNFTLKIRSTKLEDSAMYFCASSGGRALNSPLHFGNGTRLTVT.

CDR3 loop: CASSAWTGQRLAGGSYEQYF. The CDR3 DNA reads as TGTGCCAGCAGTGCCTGGACAGGTCAGAGACTAGCGGGGGGCTCCTACGAGCAGTACTTC. The chain is built from TRBV6-1 and TRBJ2-5; TRBD2 aligns across 13 bases. The closer fit of TRBJ2-7 to the DNA end suggests the J call may be wrong. Germline CDR1 is MNHNS and CDR2 is SASEGT. The CDR3 is 20 amino acids.

The chain joins TRBV7-3 to TRBJ2-6; possibly TRBD2 for D (5 bases). The CDR3 is made up of 16 amino acids. Germline lookup yields CDR1 SGHTA and CDR2 FQGTGA. Deletions cut 5 bases from V and 3 bases from J, with 14 bases between. For the CDR3, the DNA is TGTGCCAGCAGCCGAGGGCCGGGCGGTGGGGCCAACGTCCTGACTTTC. Its protein product is CASSRGPGGGANVLTF. Full variable domain (remainder filled in from reference TRBV7-3 and TRBJ2-6): GAGVSQTPSNKVTEKGKYVELRCDPISGHTALYWYRQSLGQGPEFLIYFQGTGAADDSGLPNDRFFAVRPEGSVSTLKIQRTERGDSAVYLCASSRGPGGGANVLTFGAGSRLTVL.

This clone was seen a handful of times. The chain couples TRBV6-6 to TRBJ1-5, with D maybe TRBD1 (6 bases). This CDR3 spans 15 amino acids. Trimming shortened V by 6 bases and J by 1 base, and 13 bases separated the two germline ends. Looked up from germline, CDR1 is MNHNY and CDR2 is SVGAGI (reference sequence). CDR3 nucleotide sequence: TGTGCCAGCAGGGGCTACAGGGACAGCAATCAGCCCCAGCATTTT. Its protein product is CASRGYRDSNQPQHF.